Presented here are 24 T cell receptor beta chains from one specimen sequenced in a study of T-cell memory formation after mild COVID-19. TCRdb reprocessed the 5' RACE reads via MiXCR and lists one record per CDR3 protein. The sample consists of around 300,000 distinct CDR3 sequences, roughly 15% of them appearing once. The specimen was PBMCs or a T cell subset sorted from them (not recorded which). Receptors were obtained from a man aged 18 to 35 who had mild COVID-19 (a few samples of this study predate the infection). Cell type and time point are not known.

This clonotype was seen only a few times. V gene TRBV9 combines with J gene TRBJ2-3; D unclear. CDR3 length equals 13 residues. Between the trimmed V and J ends, which lost 3 bases and 6 bases, there was a span of 11 bases. CDR1 is SGDLS and CDR2 is YYNGEE in the germline V gene. The CDR3, as DNA: TGTGCCAGCAGCGCCCGCGCGGCCGATACGCAGTATTTT. Amino acids: CASSARAADTQYF.

This clonotype appeared a few times. The gene calls are TRBV12-3 or TRBV12-4 and TRBJ1-1; tentative D call: TRBD1 (5 bases). The V and J ends lost 2 bases and 3 bases respectively, with 10 bases between them. CDR3 length equals 14 residues. CDR3: CASSLRRRDTEAFF. The CDR3 DNA is TGTGCCAGCAGTTTAAGGCGCAGGGACACTGAAGCTTTCTTT.

This clonotype was seen at least ten times. The chain is built from TRBV5-4 and TRBJ2-5; perhaps TRBD2 as D (6 bases). The germline gives CDR1 SGHNT, CDR2 YYREEE (reference sequence). Between the trimmed V and J ends, which lost 4 bases and 5 bases, there was a span of 18 bases. The CDR3 runs to 15 residues. The CDR3 DNA is TGTGCCAGCAGCGACGTAGGGAGGCTTTCGGAGACCCAGTACTTC. Encoded protein: CASSDVGRLSETQYF.

This sequence joins TRBV7-9 and TRBJ1-5; 7 bases agree with TRBD1. The CDR3 totals 13 residues. The V and J ends lost 6 bases and 6 bases, in that order; junction bases with no gene match: 5. Germline V CDR1 and CDR2: SEHNR, FQNEAQ (reference sequence). DNA for the CDR3: TGTGCCAGCAGAGGGACAGAAGGTCAGCCCCAGCATTTT. Protein: CASRGTEGQPQHF.

This clonotype has just one count. The CDR3: CASSQPSGETQYF. The DNA for the CDR3 is TGTGCCAGCAGCCAGCCTAGCGGGGAGACCCAGTACTTC. This rearrangement joins TRBV4-2 to TRBJ2-5; 8 bases are shared with TRBD2. The germline CDR1 and CDR2 sequences are LGHNA and YNFKEQ. The CDR3 runs to 13 residues. With V trimmed by 3 bases and J by 5 bases, 2 bases remained unmatched.

The rearrangement uses TRBV12-3 or TRBV12-4 and TRBJ2-1; 16 nucleotides agree with TRBD2. After removal of 4 bases from V and 9 bases from J, the junction contained 6 bases not matched to a gene. The CDR3 is 16 residues long. CDR3 DNA: TGTGCCAGCAGTTCAGGGACTAGCGGGGGGGCCCCTGAGCAGTTCTTC. As protein: CASSSGTSGGAPEQFF.

J is TRBJ1-3 and V is TRBV10-3, with D unresolved. V was trimmed by 0 bases and J by 3 bases, leaving 6 bases between them. Germline CDR1 reads ENHRY; CDR2 reads SYGVKD. CDR3 length equals 14 residues. The CDR3 here is CAISESKVGNTIYF. The CDR3 region has the DNA TGTGCCATCAGTGAGTCGAAGGTTGGAAACACCATATATTTT.

This clonotype appeared a few times. The genes are TRBV13 and TRBJ1-1, with D uncertain. Germline CDR1 is PRHDT and CDR2 is FYEKMQ (reference sequence). The V end was cut by 7 bases, the J end by 6 bases, with 9 bases between. This CDR3 is 11 amino acids long. CDR3 bases: TGTGCCAGCAACGGACGGTCTGAAGCTTTCTTT. Amino acid sequence: CASNGRSEAFF.

This clonotype was seen a handful of times. The CDR3 sequence is CASRTGTGYQETQYF. CDR3 DNA: TGTGCCAGCAGGACCGGGACAGGCTACCAAGAGACCCAGTACTTC. This chain joins TRBV12-3 or TRBV12-4 and TRBJ2-5, with 8 bases aligning to TRBD1. V shed 6 bases, J shed 0 bases, and the junction held 6 bases outside the gene matches. The CDR3 totals 15 residues.

There are a few counts of this clonotype. The rearrangement links TRBV19 to TRBJ1-1; D possibly corresponds to TRBD1 (6 bases). CDR3 size: 15 residues. Trimming stripped 1 base from V and 5 bases from J, with 14 bases between. CDR1 LNHDA and CDR2 SQIVND come from the germline V gene (reference sequence). In DNA form, the CDR3 reads TGTGCCAGTAGTATAGTACAGGGCGGTGGGACTGAAGCTTTCTTT. It yields the protein CASSIVQGGGTEAFF.

In its sample, this clonotype was seen a few times. The CDR3 reads CSVRRGSYNEQFF. DNA of the CDR3: TGCAGCGTTCGGAGGGGGTCCTACAATGAGCAGTTCTTC. The chain employs TRBV29-1 and TRBJ2-1, with D perhaps given as TRBD1 or TRBD2 (6 bases each). Germline V gene sequence: CDR1 SQVTM, CDR2 ANQGSEA. The germline V and J ends were trimmed by 5 bases and 1 base, with 9 bases remaining between them. This CDR3 region has 13 residues.

This clonotype was found a few times. This chain connects TRBV20-1 to TRBJ2-3; 13 bases are shared with TRBD2. The length of the CDR3 is 14 residues. Germline assignment: CDR1 DFQATT and CDR2 SNEGSKA (reference sequence). The V and J ends lost 6 bases and 3 bases, in that order; junction bases with no gene match: 3. CDR3: CSAGLAGMTDTQYF. The CDR3 DNA follows: TGCAGTGCGGGACTAGCGGGGATGACAGATACGCAGTATTTT.

The rearrangement uses TRBV24-1 and TRBJ1-5, with 8 bases fitting TRBD1. The CDR3 extends over 16 amino acids. Losses at the gene ends were 1 base for V and 6 bases for J; bases not matched to a gene: 7. CDR1 and CDR2 from the germline V gene are KGHDR and SFDVKD. The CDR3 DNA sequence: TGTGCCACCAGTGATTTTGGTCAGGGGGCAGGTCAGCCCCAGCATTTT. Translating it yields CATSDFGQGAGQPQHF.

This clonotype was recorded a few times. The rearrangement links TRBV3-1 to TRBJ1-1, with TRBD1 matching 10 bases. Germline values: CDR1 LGHDT, CDR2 YNNKEL (reference sequence). The CDR3 is 15 amino acids. V shed 4 bases and J 4 bases; nucleotides not matched to a gene: 6. The CDR3 sequence: CASSPYWTGGTEAFF. In nucleotides, the CDR3 is TGTGCCAGCAGCCCATATTGGACAGGGGGCACTGAAGCTTTCTTT.

This clonotype turned up a few times. The chain links TRBV9 to TRBJ2-3; 10 bases fit TRBD1. Losses at the gene ends were 4 bases for V and 5 bases for J; bases not matched to a gene: 7. This CDR3 spans 15 amino acids. In germline, CDR1 is SGDLS, CDR2 YYNGEE. DNA of the CDR3: TGTGCCAGCAGCACCCGGGACAGGGGAGGAGATACGCAGTATTTT. This encodes CASSTRDRGGDTQYF.

In this sample, this clonotype turned up a few times. V gene TRBV20-1 combines with J gene TRBJ2-7, with D uncertain. The V end lost 3 bases, the J end lost 1 base, and 4 bases lay between the germline ends. CDR3 length: 11 amino acids. Germline CDR1 DFQATT, CDR2 SNEGSKA (reference sequence). The CDR3 DNA reads as TGCAGTGCTAGCGAGTCCTACGAGCAGTACTTC. Translation gives CSASESYEQYF.

V is TRBV7-6 and J is TRBJ2-3; 8 bases agree with TRBD2. Per the germline V gene, CDR1 is SGHVS and CDR2 is FNYEAQ. Trimming removed 3 bases from V and 2 bases from J; junction bases left unmatched: 10. The CDR3 covers 17 residues. CDR3 loop: CASSFAAGGPFTDTQYF. The CDR3 coding sequence is TGTGCCAGCAGCTTTGCCGCGGGGGGCCCATTCACAGATACGCAGTATTTT.

The chain is built from TRBV10-3 and TRBJ2-7, with 12 bases fitting TRBD2. V was pared by 6 bases and J by 7 bases, with 7 bases of the junction left unmatched. Germline values: CDR1 ENHRY, CDR2 SYGVKD. The length of the CDR3 is 14 residues. CDR3 sequence: CAISASGGALEQYF. CDR3 bases: TGTGCCATCAGCGCTAGCGGGGGGGCCTTGGAGCAGTACTTC.

V is TRBV29-1 and J is TRBJ2-1, with D hard to call. Germline V CDR1 and CDR2: SQVTM, ANQGSEA. Trimming removed 4 bases from V and 4 bases from J, with 14 bases in between. There are 14 residues in the CDR3. In nucleotides, the CDR3 is TGCAGCGTTGCTGGTCACCTCCTATACAATGAGCAGTTCTTC. The encoded protein is CSVAGHLLYNEQFF.

This clonotype was recorded a few times. V and J are TRBV29-1 and TRBJ1-1, with 7 bases identical to TRBD1. V shed 1 base and J 4 bases; nucleotides not matched to a gene: 6. Germline CDR1 and CDR2: SQVTM and ANQGSEA. This CDR3 region has 14 residues. The CDR3 is CSVEGQGRGTEAFF. Here the CDR3 DNA reads TGCAGCGTTGAAGGACAGGGTCGAGGCACTGAAGCTTTCTTT.

The sample holds a few counts of this clonotype. This chain links TRBV6-2 or TRBV6-3 with TRBJ2-2; D not certain. The V gene's germline CDR1 is MNHEY and CDR2 SVGEGT. CDR3 length equals 14 residues. V lost 0 bases, J lost 4 bases, and 6 bases lay in between. This CDR3 is CASSYSGFTGELFF. In nucleotides, the CDR3 is TGTGCCAGCAGTTACTCCGGTTTCACCGGGGAGCTGTTTTTT.

This clonotype has at least ten counts. The chain has TRBV5-5 and TRBJ2-3, with D possibly being TRBD1 or TRBD2 (5 bases each). This CDR3 spans 15 amino acids. V was shortened by 0 bases and J by 5 bases, with 13 bases between the two germline ends. Germline loops: CDR1 SGHKS, CDR2 YYEKEE (reference sequence). CDR3 nucleotide sequence: TGTGCCAGCAGCTTGGGGGGGACCGCGGGAGATACGCAGTATTTT. This codes for CASSLGGTAGDTQYF.

The sample holds a few counts of this clonotype. This sequence joins TRBV29-1 and TRBJ1-2; D ambiguous. V shed 4 bases and J shed 2 bases, with 8 bases lying between them. This CDR3 is built from 12 residues. CDR1 SQVTM and CDR2 ANQGSEA come from the germline V gene. The CDR3 reads CSVVPINYGYTF. As DNA, the CDR3 is TGCAGCGTTGTCCCGATCAACTATGGCTACACCTTC.

This chain links TRBV6-5 with TRBJ2-5; TRBD1 aligns across 8 bases. The CDR3 has 16 amino acids. Germline V gene sequence: CDR1 MNHEY, CDR2 SVGAGI. The V segment lost 4 bases and the J segment 4 bases; nucleotides outside the gene matches: 11. The CDR3 DNA follows: TGTGCCAGCAGTTTTTCAGGGGGCTTATTTGGAGAGACCCAGTACTTC. Translating it yields CASSFSGGLFGETQYF.